This TCR beta chain was recovered during a study of T cell responses to AZD1222 COVID-19 vaccine. V was trimmed by 6 bases and J by 7 bases, leaving 19 bases between them. CDR1 MDHEN and CDR2 SYDVKM come from the germline V gene. The CDR3 sequence is 15 residues long. Study-wide findings and caveats: Mostly white British, mostly female donors; authors suggested clonal diversity may be underestimated.

Sequencing was performed with immunoSEQ multiplex PCR; in TCRdb, only in-frame clones are kept and a portion is missing. The top ten clones hold 4.3% of a sample with around 150,000 clones, approximately 88% of them seen once. Worth noting for this clone: Its target is not known.

The TCR comes from an adult who received the AZD1222 COVID-19 vaccine. This chain links TRBV28 with TRBJ1-5; D call uncertain. This specimen consisted of peripheral blood, obtained 28 days after the second AZD1222 dose. In DNA, the CDR3 is TGTGCCAGCAGCCCATTGACCGACAAGCGGCAGCCCCAGCATTTT. Amino acids: CASSPLTDKRQPQHF. The full variable domain, completed using reference TRBV28 and TRBJ1-5, is DVKVTQSSRYLVKRTGEKVFLECVQDMDHENMFWYRQDPGLGLRLIYFSYDVKMKEKGDIPEGYSVSREKKERFSLILESASTNQTSMYLCASSPLTDKRQPQHFGDGTRLSIL.